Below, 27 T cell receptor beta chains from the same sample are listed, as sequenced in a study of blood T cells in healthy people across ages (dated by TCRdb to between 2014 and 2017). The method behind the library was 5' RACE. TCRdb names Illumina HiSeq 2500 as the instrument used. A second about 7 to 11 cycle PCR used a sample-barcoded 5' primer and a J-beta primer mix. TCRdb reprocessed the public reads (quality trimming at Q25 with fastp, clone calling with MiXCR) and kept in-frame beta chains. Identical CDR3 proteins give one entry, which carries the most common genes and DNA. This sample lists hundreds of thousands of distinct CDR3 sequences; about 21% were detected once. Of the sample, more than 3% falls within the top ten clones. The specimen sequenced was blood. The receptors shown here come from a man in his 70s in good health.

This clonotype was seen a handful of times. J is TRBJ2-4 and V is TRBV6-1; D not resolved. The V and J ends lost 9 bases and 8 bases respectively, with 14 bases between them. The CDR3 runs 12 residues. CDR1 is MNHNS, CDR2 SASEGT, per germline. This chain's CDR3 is CASRRSVDIQYF. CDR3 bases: TGTGCCAGTCGTCGATCAGTTGACATTCAGTACTTC.

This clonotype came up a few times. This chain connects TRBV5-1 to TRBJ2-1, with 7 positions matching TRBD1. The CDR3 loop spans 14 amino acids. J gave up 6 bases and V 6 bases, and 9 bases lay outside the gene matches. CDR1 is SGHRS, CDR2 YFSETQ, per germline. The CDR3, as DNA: TGCGCCAGCACCGCTGAAACAGGGGTCAATGAGCAGTTCTTC. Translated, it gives CASTAETGVNEQFF.

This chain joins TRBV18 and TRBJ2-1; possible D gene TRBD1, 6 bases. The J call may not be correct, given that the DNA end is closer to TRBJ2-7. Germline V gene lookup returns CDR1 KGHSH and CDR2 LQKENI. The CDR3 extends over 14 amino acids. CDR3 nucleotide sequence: TGTGCCAGCTCTCGGACAGATGAAACCTACGAGCAGTACTTC. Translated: CASSRTDETYEQYF.

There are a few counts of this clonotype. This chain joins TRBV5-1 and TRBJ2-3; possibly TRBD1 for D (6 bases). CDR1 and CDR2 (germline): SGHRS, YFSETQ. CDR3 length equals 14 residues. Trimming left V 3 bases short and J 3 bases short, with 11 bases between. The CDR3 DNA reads TGCGCCAGCAGCTGGCAGGGGAAAACAGATACGCAGTATTTT. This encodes CASSWQGKTDTQYF.

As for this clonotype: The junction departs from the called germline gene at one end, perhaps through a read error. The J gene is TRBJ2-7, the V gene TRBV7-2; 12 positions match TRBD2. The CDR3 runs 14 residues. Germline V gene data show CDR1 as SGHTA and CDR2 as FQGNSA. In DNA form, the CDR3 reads TGTGCCAGCAGCTTGGGACTAGCGGGCCATGAGCGGTACTTC. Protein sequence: CASSLGLAGHERYF.

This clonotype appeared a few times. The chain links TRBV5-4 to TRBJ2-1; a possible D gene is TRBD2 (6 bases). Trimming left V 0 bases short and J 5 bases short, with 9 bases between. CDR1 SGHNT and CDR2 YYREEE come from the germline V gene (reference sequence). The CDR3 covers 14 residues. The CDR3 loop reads CASSLETRNNEQFF. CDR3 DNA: TGTGCCAGCAGCTTGGAGACTAGAAACAATGAGCAGTTCTTC. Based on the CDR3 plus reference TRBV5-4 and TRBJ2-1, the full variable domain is ETGVTQSPTHLIKTRGQQVTLRCSSQSGHNTVSWYQQALGQGPQFIFQYYREEENGRGNFPPRFSGLQFPNYSSELNVNALELDDSALYLCASSLETRNNEQFFGPGTRLTVL.

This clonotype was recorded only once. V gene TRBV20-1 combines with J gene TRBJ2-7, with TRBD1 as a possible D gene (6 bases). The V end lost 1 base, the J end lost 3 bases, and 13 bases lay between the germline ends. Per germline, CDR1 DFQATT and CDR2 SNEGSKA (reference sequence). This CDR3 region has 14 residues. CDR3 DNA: TGCAGTGCTAGAGGAGATGGACAGCTCTACGAGCAGTACTTC. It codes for CSARGDGQLYEQYF.

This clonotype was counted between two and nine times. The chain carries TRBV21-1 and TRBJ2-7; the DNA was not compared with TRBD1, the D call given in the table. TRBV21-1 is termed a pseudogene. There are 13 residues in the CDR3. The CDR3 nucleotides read TGTGCCAGCAGCAAATGGGGGAGCTACGAGCAGTACTTC. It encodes CASSKWGSYEQYF.

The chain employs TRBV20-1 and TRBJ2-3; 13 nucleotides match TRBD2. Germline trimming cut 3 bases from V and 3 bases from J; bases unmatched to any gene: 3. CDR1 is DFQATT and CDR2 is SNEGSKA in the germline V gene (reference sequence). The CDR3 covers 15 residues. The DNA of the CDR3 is TGCAGTGCTAGGGGACTAGCGGGAACTACAGATACGCAGTATTTT. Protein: CSARGLAGTTDTQYF.

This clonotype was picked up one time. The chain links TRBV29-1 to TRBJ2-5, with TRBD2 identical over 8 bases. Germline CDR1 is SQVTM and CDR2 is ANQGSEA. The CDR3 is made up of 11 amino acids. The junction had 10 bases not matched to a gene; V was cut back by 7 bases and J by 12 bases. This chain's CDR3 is CSALSGRSEYF. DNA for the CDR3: TGCAGCGCCCTAAGCGGGAGATCAGAGTACTTC. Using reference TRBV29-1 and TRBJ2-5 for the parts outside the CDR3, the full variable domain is SAVISQKPSRDICQRGTSLTIQCQVDSQVTMMFWYRQQPGQSLTLIATANQGSEATYESGFVIDKFPISRPNLTFSTLTVSNMSPEDSSIYLCSALSGRSEYFGPGTRLLVL.

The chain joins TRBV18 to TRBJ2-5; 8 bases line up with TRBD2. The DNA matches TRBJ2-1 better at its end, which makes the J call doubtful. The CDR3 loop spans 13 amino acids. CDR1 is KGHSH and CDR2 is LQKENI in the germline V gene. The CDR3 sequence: CASSLAGTREQFF. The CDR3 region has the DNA TGTGCCAGCTCACTTGCCGGGACTAGGGAGCAGTTCTTC.

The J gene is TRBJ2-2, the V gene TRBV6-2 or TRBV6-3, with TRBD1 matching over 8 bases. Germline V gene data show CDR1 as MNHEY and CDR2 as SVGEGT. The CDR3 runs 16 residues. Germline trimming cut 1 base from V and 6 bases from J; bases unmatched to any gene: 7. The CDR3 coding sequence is TGTGCCAGCAGTTACTGGACAGGGTATACTTCCGGGGAGCTGTTTTTT. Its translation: CASSYWTGYTSGELFF.

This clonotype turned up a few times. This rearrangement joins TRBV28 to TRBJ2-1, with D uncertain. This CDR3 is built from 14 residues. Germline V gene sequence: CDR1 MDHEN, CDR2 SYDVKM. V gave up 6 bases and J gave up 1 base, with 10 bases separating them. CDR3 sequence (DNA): TGTGCCAGCAGGTCCCGGAGATCCTACAATGAGCAGTTCTTC. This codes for CASRSRRSYNEQFF.

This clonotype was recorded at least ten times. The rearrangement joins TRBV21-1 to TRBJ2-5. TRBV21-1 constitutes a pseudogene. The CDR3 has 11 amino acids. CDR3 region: CASRNQETQYF. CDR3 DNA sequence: TGTGCCAGCAGGAACCAAGAGACCCAGTACTTC.

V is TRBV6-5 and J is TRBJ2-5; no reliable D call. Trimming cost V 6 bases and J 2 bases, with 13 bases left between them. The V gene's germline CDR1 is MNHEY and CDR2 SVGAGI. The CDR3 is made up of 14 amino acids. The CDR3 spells CASSDGVRQETQYF. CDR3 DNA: TGTGCCAGCAGCGACGGAGTGAGACAAGAGACCCAGTACTTC.

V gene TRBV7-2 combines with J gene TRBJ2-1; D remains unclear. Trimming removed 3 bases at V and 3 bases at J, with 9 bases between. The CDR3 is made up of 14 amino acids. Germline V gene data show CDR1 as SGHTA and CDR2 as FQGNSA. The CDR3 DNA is TGTGCCAGCAGCTTCGGAGATTTCTACAATGAGCAGTTCTTC. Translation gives CASSFGDFYNEQFF.

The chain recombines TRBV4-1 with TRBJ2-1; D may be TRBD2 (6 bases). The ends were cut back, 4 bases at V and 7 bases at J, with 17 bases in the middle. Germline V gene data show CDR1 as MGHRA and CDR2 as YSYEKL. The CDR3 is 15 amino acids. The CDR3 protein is CASSLALGGYNEQFF. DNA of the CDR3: TGCGCCAGCAGCCTGGCCTTGGGGGGATATAATGAGCAGTTCTTC.

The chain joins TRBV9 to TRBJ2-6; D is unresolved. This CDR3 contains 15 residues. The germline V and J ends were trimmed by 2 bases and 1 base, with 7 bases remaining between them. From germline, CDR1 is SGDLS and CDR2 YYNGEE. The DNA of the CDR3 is TGTGCCAGCAGCGTGTTCGGGTCTGGGGCCAACGTCCTGACTTTC. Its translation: CASSVFGSGANVLTF.

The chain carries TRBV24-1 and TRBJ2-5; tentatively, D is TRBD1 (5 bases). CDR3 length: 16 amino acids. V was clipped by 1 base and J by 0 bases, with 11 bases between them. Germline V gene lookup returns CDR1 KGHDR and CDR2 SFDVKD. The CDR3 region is CATSDFGQGDQETQYF. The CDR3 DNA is TGTGCCACCAGTGATTTCGGTCAGGGCGACCAAGAGACCCAGTACTTC.

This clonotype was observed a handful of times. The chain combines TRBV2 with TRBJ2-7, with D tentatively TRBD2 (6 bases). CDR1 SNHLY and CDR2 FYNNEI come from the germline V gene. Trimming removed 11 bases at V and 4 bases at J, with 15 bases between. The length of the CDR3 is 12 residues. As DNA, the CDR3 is TGTGCCGCCACGGAGGGCGGGTACGAGCAGTACTTC. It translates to CAATEGGYEQYF.

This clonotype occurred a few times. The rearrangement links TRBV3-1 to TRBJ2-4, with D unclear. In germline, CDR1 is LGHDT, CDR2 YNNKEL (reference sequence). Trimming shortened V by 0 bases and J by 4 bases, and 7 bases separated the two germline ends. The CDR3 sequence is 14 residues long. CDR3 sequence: CASSQELEKNIQYF. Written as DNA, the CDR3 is TGTGCCAGCAGCCAAGAGCTTGAGAAAAACATTCAGTACTTC.

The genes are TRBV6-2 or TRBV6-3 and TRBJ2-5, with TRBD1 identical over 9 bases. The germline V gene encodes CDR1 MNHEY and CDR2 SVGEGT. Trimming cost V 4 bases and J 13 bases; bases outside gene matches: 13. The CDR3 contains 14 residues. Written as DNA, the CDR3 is TGTGCCAGCAGTTTATACAGGGGGCTGAGCGAGCGGTACTTC. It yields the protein CASSLYRGLSERYF.

The DNA for the CDR3 is TGTGCCAGCAGTTTGAGGGAATCGAACTATGGCTACACCTTC. This encodes CASSLRESNYGYTF. The gene calls are TRBV12-3 or TRBV12-4 and TRBJ1-2; D not resolved. Between the trimmed V and J ends, which lost 3 bases and 2 bases, there was a span of 10 bases. This CDR3 comprises 14 residues.

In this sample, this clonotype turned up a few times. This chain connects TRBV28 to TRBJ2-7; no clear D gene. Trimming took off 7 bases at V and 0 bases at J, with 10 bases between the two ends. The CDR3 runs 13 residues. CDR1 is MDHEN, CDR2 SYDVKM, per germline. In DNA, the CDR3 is TGTGCCAGCATAGACGGTACCTCCTACGAGCAGTACTTC. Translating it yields CASIDGTSYEQYF. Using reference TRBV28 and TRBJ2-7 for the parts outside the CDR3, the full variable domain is DVKVTQSSRYLVKRTGEKVFLECVQDMDHENMFWYRQDPGLGLRLIYFSYDVKMKEKGDIPEGYSVSREKKERFSLILESASTNQTSMYLCASIDGTSYEQYFGPGTRLTVT.

The CDR3 reads CASIEYGGSGTNEQFF. The CDR3 nucleotides are TGTGCCAGCATCGAGTATGGTGGTAGCGGGACCAATGAGCAGTTCTTC. V and J are TRBV6-1 and TRBJ2-1, with 8 bases matching TRBD2. CDR1 and CDR2 from the germline V gene are MNHNS and SASEGT. Trimming took 7 bases from V and 6 from J; bases not matched to a gene: 14. The CDR3 totals 16 residues.

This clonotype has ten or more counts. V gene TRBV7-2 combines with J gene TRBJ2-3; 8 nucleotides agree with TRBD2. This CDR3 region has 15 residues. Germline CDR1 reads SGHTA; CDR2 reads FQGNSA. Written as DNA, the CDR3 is TGTGCTAGCTCCTTGACGGGAGGGCGCTTTGATACGCAGTATTTT. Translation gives CASSLTGGRFDTQYF.

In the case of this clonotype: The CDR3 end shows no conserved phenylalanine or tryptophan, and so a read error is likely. CDR3 coding DNA: TGTGCCAGCAGCAGGGGATTGAACACTGAAGCTTTCTGT. Protein sequence: CASSRGLNTEAFC. The rearrangement joins TRBV9 to TRBJ1-1; perhaps TRBD1 as D (5 bases). The germline V gene encodes CDR1 SGDLS and CDR2 YYNGEE. The length of the CDR3 is 13 residues. Trimming pared 4 bases from V and 0 bases from J, leaving 7 bases between.